The clone carrying this TCR beta chain has at least ten counts. Its antigen is still unknown. The data are from a study of T-cell reconstitution after alpha-beta-depleted transplantation in children. Using unique molecular identifiers, the investigators prepared the TCRbeta library. TCRdb fed the PCR reads into MiXCR, producing one record per CDR3 protein. The table shows hundreds of thousands of distinct CDR3 sequences, with roughly 11% occurring only once. Study-wide results and caveats: At one year after transplant, newly produced T cells mostly accounted for T-cell counts and diversity. TCRbeta diversity was high at day 60 in some patients (a result of surviving recipient T cells and thymic progenitors). About two months after transplant, alpha-beta T cells reportedly came from several hundred expanded graft clones.

This sequence originates from a child younger than two with acute myeloid leukemia, due to receive a stem cell transplant. The sequencing here drew on PBMCs, taken before TCRalphabeta/CD19-depleted stem cell transplant.

CDR3 loop: CASSQKPPHRGRRETQYF. CDR3 coding DNA: TGTGCCAGCAGCCAAAAACCCCCTCACAGGGGGCGCAGGGAGACCCAGTACTTC. The chain links TRBV14 to TRBJ2-5, with 9 bases that match TRBD1. This CDR3 has 18 residues. From germline, CDR1 is SGHDN and CDR2 FVKESK. The V gene end was trimmed by 2 bases and the J gene end by 5 bases; junction bases not matched to a gene: 15.